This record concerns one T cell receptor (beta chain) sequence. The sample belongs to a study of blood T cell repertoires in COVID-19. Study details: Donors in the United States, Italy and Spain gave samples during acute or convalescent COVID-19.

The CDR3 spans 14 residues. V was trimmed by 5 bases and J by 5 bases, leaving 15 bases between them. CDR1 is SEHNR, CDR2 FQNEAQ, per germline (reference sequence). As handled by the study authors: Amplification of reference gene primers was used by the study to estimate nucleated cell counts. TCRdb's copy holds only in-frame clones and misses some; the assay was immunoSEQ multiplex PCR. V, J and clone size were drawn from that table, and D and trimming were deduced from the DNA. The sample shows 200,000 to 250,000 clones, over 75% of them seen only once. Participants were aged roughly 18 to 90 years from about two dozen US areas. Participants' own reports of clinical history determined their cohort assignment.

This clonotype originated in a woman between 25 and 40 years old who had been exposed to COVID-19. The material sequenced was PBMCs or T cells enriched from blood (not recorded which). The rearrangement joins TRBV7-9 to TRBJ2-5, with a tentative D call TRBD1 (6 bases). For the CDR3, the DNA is TGTGCCAGCAGCGACCGAACAGGGTACGAGACCCAGTACTTC. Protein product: CASSDRTGYETQYF.